This T cell receptor beta chain was recorded in a study of identical twins. This clonotype was observed a few times. In TCRdb, the 5' RACE reads were re-called with MiXCR into one record per CDR3 protein. The sample lists 600,000 to 850,000 distinct CDR3 sequences, around a sixth occurring once. The CDR3 loop spans 16 amino acids. J was trimmed by 3 bases and V by 0 bases; bases with no gene match: 5. Germline CDR1 SGDLS, CDR2 YYNGEE. Separately, the same data were catalogued under a study of T cells expressing NK-cell markers. This second study notes: Cells sorted as CD3+CD56+NKG2C+, CD3+CD56+NKG2C- and CD3+CD56-NKG2C+ T cells supplied the TCR beta repertoires. Seven sequenced donors out of eight were HCMV-seropositive, one seronegative.

Sequenced sample: PBMCs. The clonotype comes from a young woman in good health. This chain uses TRBV9 with TRBJ2-3, with 9 bases aligning to TRBD2. The CDR3 spells CASSVEGSGGTDTQYF. The CDR3 bases are TGTGCCAGCAGCGTAGAGGGCAGCGGGGGGACAGATACGCAGTATTTT.